Listed here are 21 T cell receptor beta chains from one sample, sequenced in a study of cytomegalovirus exposure and HLA in healthy donors. The PCR employed 60 Vbeta primers together with 13 Jbeta primers. Data came from immunoSEQ multiplex PCR; TCRdb stores just in-frame clones and leaves some out. The sample records over 95,000 clones, 77% being singletons. Sequenced material: PBMCs. All receptors come from a man in his forties in good health and CMV-seropositive.

V is TRBV7-9 and J is TRBJ1-1, with 9 bases aligning to TRBD1. Per germline, CDR1 SEHNR and CDR2 FQNEAQ (reference sequence). The V and J ends lost 0 bases and 3 bases, in that order; junction bases with no gene match: 2. The CDR3 runs 15 residues. CDR3 protein: CASSLADRGDTEAFF. In nucleotides, the CDR3 is TGTGCCAGCAGCTTAGCGGACAGGGGAGACACTGAAGCTTTCTTT.

The rearrangement joins TRBV9 to TRBJ2-1; D is uncertain. The CDR3 contains 20 residues. Germline values: CDR1 SGDLS, CDR2 YYNGEE. Trimming took off 2 bases at V and 5 bases at J, with 29 bases between the two ends. In DNA form, the CDR3 reads TGTGCCAGCAGCGTCCCCCCCATTCCTGTAGATGGGCTGACGGACAATGAGCAGTTCTTC. This gives the protein CASSVPPIPVDGLTDNEQFF.

The gene calls are TRBV5-6 and TRBJ1-2; D remains unclear. In germline, CDR1 is SGHDT, CDR2 YYEEEE. V shed 3 bases and J shed 0 bases, with 12 bases lying between them. The CDR3 length is 15 residues. This chain's CDR3 is CASSSIDTTNYGYTF. The CDR3 region has the DNA TGTGCCAGCAGCTCCATCGACACGACTAACTATGGCTACACCTTC. The full variable domain, its missing parts supplied by reference TRBV5-6 and TRBJ1-2, is DAGVTQSPTHLIKTRGQQVTLRCSPKSGHDTVSWYQQALGQGPQFIFQYYEEEERQRGNFPDRFSGHQFPNYSSELNVNALLLGDSALYLCASSSIDTTNYGYTFGSGTRLTVV.

With regard to this clone: Relative to the germline gene, one junction end is altered; a read error may explain this. The rearrangement joins TRBV10-3 to TRBJ2-4; D perhaps matches TRBD2 (5 bases). Per germline, CDR1 ENHRY and CDR2 SYGVKD. There are 14 residues in the CDR3. The CDR3 protein is CAISAYGIKNSQYF. The CDR3, as DNA: TGTGCCATCAGTGCTTACGGGATTAAAAACAGTCAGTACTTC.

The chain combines TRBV7-8 with TRBJ2-5; D possibly corresponds to TRBD1 (6 bases). Trimming removed 2 bases at V and 5 bases at J, with 24 bases between. Germline V gene sequence: CDR1 SGHVS, CDR2 FQNEAQ. The CDR3 loop spans 18 amino acids. The CDR3 sequence is CASSLIRDTSKVEETQYF. DNA for the CDR3: TGTGCCAGCAGCTTAATTCGGGACACTTCAAAGGTCGAGGAGACCCAGTACTTC.

This clone was counted only a few times. The V call is TRBV4-1, the J call TRBJ1-5; possibly TRBD1 for D (5 bases). Germline V gives CDR1 MGHRA, CDR2 YSYEKL. The CDR3 totals 17 residues. Between the trimmed V and J ends, which lost 1 base and 1 base, there was a span of 14 bases. CDR3 DNA: TGCGCCAGCAGCCAAGGCCGCGCGGGGGTCAGCAATCAGCCCCAGCATTTT. Amino acid sequence: CASSQGRAGVSNQPQHF.

The chain has TRBV18 and TRBJ2-5, with 8 bases matching TRBD1. CDR3 length: 18 residues. With 1 base clipped from V and 1 base from J, the junction kept 11 bases outside the gene matches. The germline V gene encodes CDR1 KGHSH and CDR2 LQKENI. The CDR3 protein is CASSPQWTGTETQETQYF. Here the CDR3 DNA reads TGTGCCAGCTCACCACAATGGACAGGGACTGAGACCCAAGAGACCCAGTACTTC.

The V gene is TRBV6-1, the J gene TRBJ1-1; no clear D gene. CDR3 length: 14 amino acids. V gave up 3 bases and J gave up 0 bases, with 8 bases separating them. The V gene's germline CDR1 is MNHNS and CDR2 SASEGT. The CDR3 loop is CASSDSDMNTEAFF. CDR3 nucleotide sequence: TGTGCCAGCAGTGATTCAGATATGAACACTGAAGCTTTCTTT.

The chain is built from TRBV18 and TRBJ2-7, with D perhaps TRBD1 (5 bases). Germline V CDR1 and CDR2: KGHSH, LQKENI. The germline V and J ends were trimmed by 5 bases and 3 bases, with 17 bases remaining between them. The CDR3 spans 15 residues. The CDR3 DNA is TGTGCCAGCTCATCGATCGACCAGGGATTCTACGAGCAGTACTTC. As protein: CASSSIDQGFYEQYF.

This clone turned up a few times. The rearrangement joins TRBV7-3 to TRBJ2-2; TRBD2 aligns across 10 bases. Germline loops: CDR1 SGHTA, CDR2 FQGTGA. V gave up 5 bases and J gave up 7 bases; unmatched junction bases: 16. The CDR3 spans 18 residues. The CDR3 DNA sequence: TGTGCCAGCAGCCCTAGCAGACTAGCGGGTCCTAACGGCGGGGAGCTGTTTTTT. It yields the protein CASSPSRLAGPNGGELFF.

The sample holds one count of this clone. The V and J genes are TRBV4-1 and TRBJ2-7, with 7 bases aligning to TRBD2. CDR3 size: 19 residues. V trimming: 1 base; J trimming: 3 bases; junction bases outside the gene matches: 18. Germline V lookup: CDR1 MGHRA, CDR2 YSYEKL. The CDR3 DNA sequence: TGCGCCAGCAGCCAAGTCTCGGGGCTAGCGGATATATTCGTCTACGAGCAGTACTTC. Its translation: CASSQVSGLADIFVYEQYF.

This clone was seen a single time. The chain employs TRBV21-1 and TRBJ1-2; TRBD1, as called in the table, went unchecked against the DNA. TRBV21-1 corresponds to a pseudogene. CDR3 length: 20 residues. The CDR3 region has the DNA TGTGCCAGCAGCAAACCCACCCTGACAGGGAACAGAGCCTATGGCTATGGCTACACCTTC. Residues: CASSKPTLTGNRAYGYGYTF.

As concerns this clone: Other DNA sequences in the same sample also yield this CDR3. The chain combines TRBV2 with TRBJ2-2; D perhaps matches TRBD1 (6 bases). CDR3 length: 17 amino acids. Per the germline V gene, CDR1 is SNHLY and CDR2 is FYNNEI. V was pared by 3 bases and J by 0 bases, with 14 bases between. The CDR3 is CASSESWDTPNTGELFF. For the CDR3, the DNA is TGTGCCAGCAGTGAGTCTTGGGACACGCCGAACACCGGGGAGCTGTTTTTT. Complete variable domain (other parts from reference TRBV2 and TRBJ2-2): EPEVTQTPSHQVTQMGQEVILRCVPISNHLYFYWYRQILGQKVEFLVSFYNNEISEKSEIFDDQFSVERPDGSNFTLKIRSTKLEDSAMYFCASSESWDTPNTGELFFGEGSRLTVL.

This clone was counted between two and nine times. The rearrangement joins TRBV11-2 to TRBJ1-6; maybe TRBD1 (6 bases). Trimming removed 5 bases at V and 9 bases at J, with 20 bases between. Germline CDR1 and CDR2: SGHAT and FQNNGV. The CDR3 totals 16 residues. Written as DNA, the CDR3 is TGTGCCAGCAGCCTAGGATTAACGTCCAGGGGTTCACCCCTCCACTTT. Translation: CASSLGLTSRGSPLHF.

The table lists this clone with a few counts. Different DNA sequences within this sample yield the same CDR3. V usage is TRBV6-5 and J usage is TRBJ1-2, with a possible D match to TRBD1 (6 bases). This CDR3 contains 15 residues. V lost 2 bases, J lost 2 bases, and 12 bases lay in between. CDR1 and CDR2 (germline): MNHEY, SVGAGI. In DNA form, the CDR3 reads TGTGCCAGCAGTTACACCACCGGGACAAACTATGGCTACACCTTC. Amino acids: CASSYTTGTNYGYTF.

The chain carries TRBV7-2 and TRBJ2-5; 7 bases are a match to TRBD2. The CDR3 covers 16 residues. CDR1 and CDR2 (germline): SGHTA, FQGNSA. The V gene end was trimmed by 6 bases and the J gene end by 4 bases; junction bases not matched to a gene: 14. The DNA of the CDR3 is TGTGCCAGCAGTCCCCCTGCGGCAGGGAGGGGAGAGACCCAGTACTTC. This encodes CASSPPAAGRGETQYF. Complete variable domain (other parts from reference TRBV7-2 and TRBJ2-5): GAGVSQSPSNKVTEKGKDVELRCDPISGHTALYWYRQSLGQGLEFLIYFQGNSAPDKSGLPSDRFSAERTGGSVSTLTIQRTQQEDSAVYLCASSPPAAGRGETQYFGPGTRLLVL.

This clone was seen once. The chain joins TRBV28 to TRBJ1-4, with 7 bases identical to TRBD1. After removal of 2 bases from V and 3 bases from J, the junction contained 6 bases not matched to a gene. In germline, CDR1 is MDHEN, CDR2 SYDVKM. The CDR3 consists of 16 residues. This CDR3 reads CASSLGGGAANEKLFF. CDR3 in DNA: TGTGCCAGCAGTTTAGGAGGGGGCGCGGCTAATGAAAAACTGTTTTTT.

This chain joins TRBV27 and TRBJ2-5; 8 nucleotides align to TRBD2. This CDR3 is built from 14 residues. The V and J ends lost 5 bases and 1 base, in that order; junction bases with no gene match: 3. Germline V gives CDR1 MNHEY, CDR2 SMNVEV (reference sequence). CDR3 sequence: CASSRRGAQETQYF. CDR3 nucleotides: TGTGCCAGCAGTAGGCGGGGGGCCCAAGAGACCCAGTACTTC.

The sample holds one count of this clone. The rearrangement uses TRBV4-1 and TRBJ1-4, with 8 bases identical to TRBD1. Losses at the gene ends were 0 bases for V and 0 bases for J; bases not matched to a gene: 15. CDR1 is MGHRA and CDR2 is YSYEKL in the germline V gene. The CDR3 is made up of 21 amino acids. The CDR3 sequence: CASSQEPTSGTGVATNEKLFF. CDR3 DNA sequence: TGCGCCAGCAGCCAAGAACCAACCTCCGGGACAGGCGTTGCAACTAATGAAAAACTGTTTTTT.

The chain couples TRBV28 to TRBJ1-1; maybe TRBD1 (5 bases). Germline CDR1 reads MDHEN; CDR2 reads SYDVKM. V was cut by 5 bases and J by 1 base, with 11 bases left in between. CDR3 length equals 14 residues. The CDR3 coding sequence is TGTGCCAGCAGTCCGACTGACAGGAACACTGAAGCTTTCTTT. It codes for CASSPTDRNTEAFF.

The genes are TRBV5-1 and TRBJ2-5, with 7 nucleotides matching TRBD1. Germline V CDR1 and CDR2: SGHRS, YFSETQ. Trimming at V came to 9 bases and at J to 0 bases, leaving 5 bases not matched to a gene. The CDR3 is made up of 13 amino acids. CDR3 amino acids: CATYGTDQETQYF. The CDR3 DNA sequence: TGCGCCACCTACGGGACAGACCAAGAGACCCAGTACTTC.